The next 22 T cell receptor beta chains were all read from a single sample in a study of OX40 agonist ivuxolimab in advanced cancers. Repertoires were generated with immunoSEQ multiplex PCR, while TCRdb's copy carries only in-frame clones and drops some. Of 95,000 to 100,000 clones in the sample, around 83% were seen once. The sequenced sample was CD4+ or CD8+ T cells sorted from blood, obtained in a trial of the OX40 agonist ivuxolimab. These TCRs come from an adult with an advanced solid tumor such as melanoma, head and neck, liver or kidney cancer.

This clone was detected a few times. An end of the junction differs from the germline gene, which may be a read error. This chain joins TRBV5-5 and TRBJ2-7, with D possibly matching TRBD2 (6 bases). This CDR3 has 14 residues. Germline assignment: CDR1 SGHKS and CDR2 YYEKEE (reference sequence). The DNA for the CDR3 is TGTGCCAGCAGCCCGGGGGTTTTGGCCGCAGGGAGTCCCTTC. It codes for CASSPGVLAAGSPF.

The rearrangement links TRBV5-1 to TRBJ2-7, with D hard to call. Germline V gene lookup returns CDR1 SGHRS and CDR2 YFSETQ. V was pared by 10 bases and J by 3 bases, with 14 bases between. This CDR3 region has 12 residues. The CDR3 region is CAFFRAYYEQYF. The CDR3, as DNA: TGCGCCTTTTTTAGGGCCTACTACGAGCAGTACTTC.

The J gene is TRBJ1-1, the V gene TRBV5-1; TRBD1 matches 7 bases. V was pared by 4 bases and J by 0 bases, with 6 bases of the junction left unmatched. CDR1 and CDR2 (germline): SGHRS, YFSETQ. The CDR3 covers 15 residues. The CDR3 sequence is CASSIGTDMNTEAFF. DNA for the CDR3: TGCGCCAGCAGCATCGGGACAGACATGAACACTGAAGCTTTCTTT.

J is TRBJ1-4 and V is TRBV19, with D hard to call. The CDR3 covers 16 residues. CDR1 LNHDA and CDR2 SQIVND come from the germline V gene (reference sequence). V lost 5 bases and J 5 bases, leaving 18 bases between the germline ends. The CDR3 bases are TGTGCCAGTAGTGCTGCTGTTTTGGCGAACAATGAAAAACTGTTTTTT. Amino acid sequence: CASSAAVLANNEKLFF.

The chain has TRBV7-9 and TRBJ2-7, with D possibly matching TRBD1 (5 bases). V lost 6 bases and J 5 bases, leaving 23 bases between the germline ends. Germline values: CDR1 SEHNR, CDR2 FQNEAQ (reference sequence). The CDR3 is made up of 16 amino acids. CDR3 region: CASRPGRVKVSHEQYF. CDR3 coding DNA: TGTGCCAGCAGACCCGGCAGGGTAAAAGTTTCCCACGAGCAGTACTTC.

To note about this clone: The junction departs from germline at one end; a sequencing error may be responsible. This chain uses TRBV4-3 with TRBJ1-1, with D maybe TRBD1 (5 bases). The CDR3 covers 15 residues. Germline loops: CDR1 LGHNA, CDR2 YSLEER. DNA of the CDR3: TGCGCCAGCAGCCAAGGGTCGGGACCGCCCGCGGAAGGTTTCTTT. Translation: CASSQGSGPPAEGFF.

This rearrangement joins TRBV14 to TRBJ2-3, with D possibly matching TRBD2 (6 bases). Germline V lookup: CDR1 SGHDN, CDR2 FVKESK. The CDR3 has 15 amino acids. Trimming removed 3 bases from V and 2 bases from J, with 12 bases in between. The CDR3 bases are TGTGCCAGCAGCCACTCGGGGGACCACACAGATACGCAGTATTTT. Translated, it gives CASSHSGDHTDTQYF.

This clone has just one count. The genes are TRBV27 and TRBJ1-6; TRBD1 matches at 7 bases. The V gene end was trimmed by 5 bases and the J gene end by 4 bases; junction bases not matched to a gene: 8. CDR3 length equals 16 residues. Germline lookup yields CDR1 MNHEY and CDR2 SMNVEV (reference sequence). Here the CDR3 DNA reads TGTGCCAGCAGTAAATTGACAGGGCGTTATAATTCACCCCTCCACTTT. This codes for CASSKLTGRYNSPLHF.

The CDR3 DNA reads as TGTGCCAGCTCACCACGGTCTAGCAGCGAGCAGTACTTC. This encodes CASSPRSSSEQYF. V is TRBV18 and J is TRBJ2-7, with a weak D call TRBD2 (5 bases). The CDR3 spans 13 residues. Germline assignment: CDR1 KGHSH and CDR2 LQKENI. V lost 1 base and J 6 bases, leaving 10 bases between the germline ends.

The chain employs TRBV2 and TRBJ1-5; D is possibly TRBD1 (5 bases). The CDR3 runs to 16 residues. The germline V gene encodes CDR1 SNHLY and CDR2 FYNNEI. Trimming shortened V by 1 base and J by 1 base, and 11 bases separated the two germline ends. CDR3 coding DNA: TGTGCCAGCAGTGAAGGGGGGAGGAGGAGCAATCAGCCCCAGCATTTT. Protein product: CASSEGGRRSNQPQHF.

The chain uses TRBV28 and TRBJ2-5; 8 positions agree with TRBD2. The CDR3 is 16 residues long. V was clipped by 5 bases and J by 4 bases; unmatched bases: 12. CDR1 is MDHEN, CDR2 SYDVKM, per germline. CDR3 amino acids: CASSIPGGDGRETQYF. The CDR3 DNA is TGTGCCAGCAGTATACCCGGGGGGGACGGGAGAGAGACCCAGTACTTC.

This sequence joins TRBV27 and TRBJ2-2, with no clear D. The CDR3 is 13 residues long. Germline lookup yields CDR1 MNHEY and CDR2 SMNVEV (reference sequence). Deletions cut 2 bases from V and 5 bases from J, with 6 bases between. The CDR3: CASSLRLTGELFF. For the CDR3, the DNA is TGTGCCAGCAGTTTAAGGCTGACCGGGGAGCTGTTTTTT.

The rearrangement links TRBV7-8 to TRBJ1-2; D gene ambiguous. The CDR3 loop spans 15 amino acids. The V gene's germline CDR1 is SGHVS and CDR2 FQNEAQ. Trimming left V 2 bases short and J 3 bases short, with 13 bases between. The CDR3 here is CASSLKLGHDYGYTF. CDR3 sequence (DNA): TGTGCCAGCAGCTTAAAACTGGGCCACGACTATGGCTACACCTTC.

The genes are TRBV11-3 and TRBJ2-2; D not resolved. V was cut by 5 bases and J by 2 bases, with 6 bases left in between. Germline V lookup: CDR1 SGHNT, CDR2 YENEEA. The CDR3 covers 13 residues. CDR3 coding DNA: TGTGCCAGCAGCCCCTATAACACCGGGGAGCTGTTTTTT. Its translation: CASSPYNTGELFF.

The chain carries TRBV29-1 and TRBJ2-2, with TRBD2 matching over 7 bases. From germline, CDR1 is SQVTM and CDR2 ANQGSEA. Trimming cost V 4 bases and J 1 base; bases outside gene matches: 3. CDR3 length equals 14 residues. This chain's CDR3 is CSVVLAVNTGELFF. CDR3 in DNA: TGCAGCGTTGTTCTAGCGGTGAACACCGGGGAGCTGTTTTTT.

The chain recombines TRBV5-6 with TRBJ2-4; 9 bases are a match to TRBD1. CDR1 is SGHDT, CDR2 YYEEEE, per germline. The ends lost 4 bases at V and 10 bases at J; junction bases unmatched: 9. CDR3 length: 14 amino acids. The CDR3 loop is CASSRPDRGGIQYF. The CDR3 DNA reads TGTGCCAGCAGCCGACCGGACAGGGGAGGAATTCAGTACTTC.

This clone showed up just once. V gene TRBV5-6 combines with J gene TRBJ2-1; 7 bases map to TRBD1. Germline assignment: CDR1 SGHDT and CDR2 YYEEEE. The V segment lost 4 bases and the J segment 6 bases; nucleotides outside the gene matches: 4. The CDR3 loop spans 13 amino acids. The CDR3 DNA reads TGTGCCAGCAGCCGAACAGGGGTCAATGAGCAGTTCTTC. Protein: CASSRTGVNEQFF. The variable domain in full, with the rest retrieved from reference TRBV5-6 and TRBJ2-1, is DAGVTQSPTHLIKTRGQQVTLRCSPKSGHDTVSWYQQALGQGPQFIFQYYEEEERQRGNFPDRFSGHQFPNYSSELNVNALLLGDSALYLCASSRTGVNEQFFGPGTRLTVL.

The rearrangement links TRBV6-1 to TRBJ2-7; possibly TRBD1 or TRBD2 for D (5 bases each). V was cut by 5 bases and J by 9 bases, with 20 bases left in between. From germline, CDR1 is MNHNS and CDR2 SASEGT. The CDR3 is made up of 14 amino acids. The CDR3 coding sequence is TGTGCCAGCAGTCCCGGGACGGGCGTCTCGGGGCAGTACTTC. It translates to CASSPGTGVSGQYF.

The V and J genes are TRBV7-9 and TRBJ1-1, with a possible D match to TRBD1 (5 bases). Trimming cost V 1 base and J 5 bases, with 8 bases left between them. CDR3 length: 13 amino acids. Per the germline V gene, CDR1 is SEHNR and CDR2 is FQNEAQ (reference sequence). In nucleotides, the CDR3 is TGTGCCAGCAGCTTAGGGGGGAAGACTGAAGCTTTCTTT. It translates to CASSLGGKTEAFF.

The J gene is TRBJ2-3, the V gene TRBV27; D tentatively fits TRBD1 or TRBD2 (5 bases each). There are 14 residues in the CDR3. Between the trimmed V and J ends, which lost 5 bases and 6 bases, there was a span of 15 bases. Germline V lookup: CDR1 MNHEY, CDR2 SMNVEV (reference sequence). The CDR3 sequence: CASSPGAGADTQYF. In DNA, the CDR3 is TGTGCCAGCAGTCCTGGTGCCGGGGCGGATACGCAGTATTTT.

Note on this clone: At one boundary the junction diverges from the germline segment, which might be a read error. Written as DNA, the CDR3 is TGCGCCAGCAGACAAGGGTTATCCCGGGGGGCCCCGAGCTCCTACAATGAGCAGTTCTTC. Residues: CASRQGLSRGAPSSYNEQFF. This sequence joins TRBV4-1 and TRBJ2-1, with D perhaps TRBD2 (7 bases). CDR1 and CDR2 from the germline V gene are MGHRA and YSYEKL. This CDR3 region has 20 residues.

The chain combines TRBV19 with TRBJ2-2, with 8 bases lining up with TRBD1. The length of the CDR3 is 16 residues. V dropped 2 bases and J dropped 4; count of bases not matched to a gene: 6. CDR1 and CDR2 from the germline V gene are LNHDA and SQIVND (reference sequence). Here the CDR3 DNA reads TGTGCCAGTAGTATAATAGGTCAGGGGGCCACCGGGGAGCTGTTTTTT. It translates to CASSIIGQGATGELFF.